This T cell receptor beta chain originates from a study of OX40 agonist ivuxolimab in advanced cancers. Whole-study results and caveats: Certain nonresponders likewise exhibited a low normalized T-cell clonal expansion.

Germline V gene data show CDR1 as SSHAT and CDR2 as FNYEAQ (reference sequence). The length of the CDR3 is 14 residues. Sequenced by immunoSEQ multiplex PCR; TCRdb stores in-frame clones only, minus some. Counted here are about 78,000 clones, almost 95% occurring once; the ten biggest clones make up under 3.5%. Details on this clone: As yet, its antigen is unknown. The junction departs from germline at one end; a sequencing error may be responsible.

Individuals having autoimmune disease history or systemic immunosuppression were not enrolled. The specimen was CD4+ or CD8+ T cells sorted from blood, collected in a trial of the OX40 agonist ivuxolimab. This sequence was found in an adult with an advanced solid tumor such as melanoma, head and neck, liver or kidney cancer. This chain connects TRBV7-7 to TRBJ2-5; tentative D call: TRBD2 (6 bases). CDR3 DNA sequence: TGTGCTAGCAGCTTAATGGGACTCGGAGAGACCCAGTACTTC. It specifies CASSLMGLGETQYF.